Reported below is one TCR beta chain. This clone was counted only a few times. The specificity of this receptor is unknown. It has no much larger one-base neighbor in the sample; base qualities were not kept. The data originate from a study of cytomegalovirus exposure and HLA in healthy donors (dated by TCRdb to 2017 to 2019). Background for the entire study: An earlier analysis of approximately 640 of the donors reported 250 to 300 Gb of sequence data and 117 million unique TCR beta sequences from 150 million to 200 million T cells. A later genetic analysis used genome-wide SNP genotypes for about three fifths of the 666 donors, treating that subset as a discovery cohort. An earlier analysis of approximately 500 of the donors applied high-throughput TCR beta sequencing to assess whether each TCR beta V gene segment acted as functional or pseudogenic. Among a few hundred genotyped donors of the cohort, an average of approximately 250,000 unique TCR beta nucleotide sequences were sequenced per donor, about a sixth of them non-productive. Using immunosequencing, the study profiled T cell repertoires from about 620 subjects and related those repertoires to cytomegalovirus serostatus. The number of typed donors differed by locus: about 620-640 for A, B, C, DRB1 and DQB1; 522 for DQA1; 606 for DPA1; and 400 to 480 for DPB1. Donor age, sex, ethnicity and CMV serostatus were collected together with the repertoire data. The later analysis used no new phenotypic data to find candidate immune exposures, relying instead on TCR beta sequences and their occurrence across donors. Of the 300 to 450 genotyped donors, roughly 80% fell in the genetic ancestry cluster associated with self-reported Caucasian donors. Roughly 300 gigabases of sequencing data and approximately 92 million unique TCR sequences made up an early release that covered 500 to 700 HLA-typed donors. All discovery cohort repertoires had been generated on a single sequencing platform. Besides the first cohort of 666 subjects, a separate validation cohort made up of over 100 different subjects was used. In a later analysis, previously published TCR beta repertoires from 600 to 850 donors were re-analyzed and high-resolution HLA genotyping was added so that TCR occurrence patterns could be studied. The aim of the study was to test whether cataloging public T cell receptors could identify signatures of past pathogen exposure. Because of strong linkage in the cohort, four to six DR-DQ haplotypes were treated as single units for association and clustering. HLA typing included class I and class II loci at four-digit resolution. To predict cytomegalovirus infection status, the study combined high-throughput TCR immunosequencing, statistical association of individual TCRs with disease status, and machine learning.

General findings and caveats noted by the study authors: The 87-base-pair reads could not distinguish some IMGT-functional V segments, including TRBV6-2 and TRBV6-3, so those segments were excluded. According to a later analysis, parvovirus B19, influenza, CMV and Epstein-Barr virus appeared linked to several top co-occurrence clusters. Approximately 18 rarely observed V segments, including chromosome 9 orphons, were excluded from the earlier analysis of several hundred of the donors because counts were too low. A later analysis found that TCR association rates varied across HLA loci, with DRB1 alleles showing the most associated TCRs and HLA-C alleles the fewest. In a later genetic analysis, fewer N-insertions in productive TCRs were reported among donors in an Asian-associated ancestry cluster than the roughly 700-donor mean. The cohort was sequenced for TCR beta chains only, and without alpha or paired-chain data the features that could be detected were limited. An earlier analysis of approximately 600 of the donors showed that most TCR beta V segments appeared in productive rearrangements either about 87% or about 30% of the time, which broadly matched IMGT annotations. A further reported finding was that TCR beta sequences accurately predicted the HLA-A and HLA-B alleles for most subjects in the first cohort. In a later analysis, HLA-associated TCR beta chains showed more clonal expansion and lower generation probabilities than non-associated chains that were equally common. A few of the identified cytomegalovirus-associated TCR beta chains were confirmed in vitro to be specific for cytomegalovirus antigens. Most TCR sequences were seen in very few donors, while some public TCRs were found in many individuals. The classifier was reported to diagnose cytomegalovirus status with high specificity and sensitivity in both the original and validation cohorts. The study listed around 160 TCR beta chains as associated with cytomegalovirus. In a later genetic analysis, a missense DCLRE1C variant was associated with V-gene and J-gene trimming of TCR beta chains, and the association was replicated in an independent cohort. Because some donors lacked HLA typing at each locus, the association tests relied only on the typed subset. CMV serostatus was the only immune exposure information available for the cohort. According to a later analysis, most CMV-associated TCR beta chains appeared to be HLA-restricted, and the HLA associations seemed to be driven largely by CMV exposure. Assigning TCR associations to individual alleles was difficult when HLA alleles, especially DR and DQ, strongly co-occurred. Presence/absence analyses assumed roughly uniform sequencing depth across donors, an assumption that may not hold. A group of highly shared sequence variants was considered likely to be a technical artifact of the sequencing pipeline. Linkage disequilibrium might explain the correlated functional status among segregating V segments, but an unknown experimental factor could not be excluded. Specific HLA alleles were associated with 18,000 or so TCR beta sequences at a false discovery rate of 0.05 in a later analysis. It was suggested by the authors that the approach could potentially be generalized to other disease states and immunological phenotypes.

The cohort consisted of hundreds of healthy bone marrow donors. Cohort members were all nominally healthy when sampled, although unrecorded immune exposures were likely present. The donor tested CMV seronegative and was one of the 352 seronegative cohort members. A peripheral blood sample was collected from each donor, and TCR beta sequencing was performed on peripheral blood mononuclear cells. The Qiagen DNeasy Blood Extraction Kit was used to extract genomic DNA from the blood cell samples. The CDR3 goes from the cysteine to the phenylalanine over 17 residues. The kept DNA is CDR3 alone, 51 bases in frame from the first base. The germline V gene encodes CDR1 SGHRS and CDR2 YFSETQ. Ends trimmed: V by 1 base, J by 0 bases; bases unmatched to a gene: 4. The library was made by the immunoSEQ multiplex PCR assay. For the multiplex PCR, a mixture combining 60 forward primers for TCR Vbeta segments and 13 reverse primers for TCR Jbeta segments was used. The CDR3 region of rearranged TCR beta genes was amplified from genomic DNA by a multiplex PCR assay. On the Illumina HiSeq System, the amplified TCR beta libraries were sequenced as 87-base-pair reads. The source study handled its data this way. A later analysis counted tens of millions of unique TCR beta chains across the 670 or so repertoires, and some 11 million of these chains were shared by at least two donors. To remove PCR and sequencing errors, raw reads were error-corrected and collapsed into unique sequences using a nearest-neighbor algorithm that merged closely related sequences. V, D and J gene segments were assigned by aligning CDR3 sequences to IMGT reference sequences. For a sequence to be retained, a match of at least six nucleotides to both a V gene segment and a J gene segment was required. A rearrangement counted as productive if the CDR3 had no stop codons and remained in frame with V and J, and every other rearrangement counted as non-productive. CDR3 was defined by IMGT convention, running from the second conserved V-encoded cysteine to the conserved J-encoded phenylalanine. In an earlier analysis of some 550 of the donors, sequences lacking an unambiguous match to a single V gene segment were excluded. An earlier analysis of about 600 of the donors called V segments functional above 56.7% productive rearrangements and segregating when the between-donor standard deviation exceeded 5%. A statistical classification framework was built to diagnose cytomegalovirus status from the catalog of TCR beta chain sequences. V and J gene assignment, in a later analysis, came from comparing TCR nucleotide sequences with IMGT/GENE-DB human TR gene sequences. In a later analysis, CDR3 sequences and most-parsimonious VDJ recombination scenarios were assigned using the TCRdist pipeline. A later analysis defined each TCR beta chain by its CDR3 amino acid sequence plus V-gene family, and excluded reads lacking a unique V-gene family. To address suspected cross-contamination and a sequencing artifact, a later analysis removed 592 highly shared, low-generation-probability nucleotide sequences. In a later analysis, a clonal expansion index for each public chain was calculated from normalized within-repertoire ranks of inferred template counts. Generation probabilities in a later analysis came from a VDJ recombination model fitted to out-of-frame rearrangements, and those results were checked against IGoR. In a later analysis, hypergeometric tests were used to score TCR-TCR, TCR-HLA and TCR-CMV co-occurrence, with a repertoire-size bias correction applied to TCR pairs. In a later analysis, false discovery rates were estimated by permuting HLA or CMV assignments 20 times. In a later analysis, co-occurring TCRs were grouped with DBSCAN, and TCRdist sequence similarity was added when clustering was performed within HLA-allele-positive subsets. For co-occurrence clustering, repertoires with fewer than 30,000 or more than 120,000 public chains were excluded, along with four to six repertoires with anomalous nucleotide sharing. TCRdb holds this immuneACCESS table with in-frame rearrangements only. Some clones are missing; in checked studies, unresolved V genes explain under half, and the rest has no known cause. That table gives V, J and clone size, and the DNA gave D and trimming. The sample has 150,000 to 200,000 clones on record, around 75% of them singletons. Less than 2% of the sample is held by the ten biggest clonotypes.

The material sequenced was PBMCs. The chain was built from TRBV5-1 and TRBJ2-3; 11 bases in between match TRBD2. The source of this sequence is a woman in her twenties or thirties in good health and CMV-seronegative. CDR3 region: CASSLPGLAGSTDTQYF. In nucleotides, the sequence is TGCGCCAGCAGCTTGCCAGGACTAGCGGGCAGCACAGATACGCAGTATTTT.